The 20 T cell receptor beta chains in this list originate from one sample, sequenced in a study of graft-versus-host responses after intestinal transplantation. Method: immunoSEQ multiplex PCR; TCRdb's copy keeps in-frame clones and lacks some. This table holds about 35,000 clones, about 93% found once. Source: PBMCs, taken 16 days after intestinal transplant. The receptors shown here come from a human patient who received an intestinal transplant, so some T cells may come from the graft donor.

This clone was detected once. The chain carries TRBV6-5 and TRBJ2-1; 11 nucleotides align to TRBD2. The ends lost 7 bases at V and 9 bases at J; junction bases unmatched: 11. Germline assignment: CDR1 MNHEY and CDR2 SVGAGI. The CDR3 is made up of 15 amino acids. The CDR3 here is CASTIIAGGPGEQFF. In nucleotides, the CDR3 is TGTGCCAGCACCATTATAGCGGGAGGGCCCGGTGAGCAGTTCTTC.

This clone was observed a few times. This chain connects TRBV28 to TRBJ1-3; D may be TRBD1 (5 bases). The germline V and J ends were trimmed by 3 bases and 7 bases, with 19 bases remaining between them. CDR3 size: 16 residues. Looked up from germline, CDR1 is MDHEN and CDR2 is SYDVKM. CDR3 sequence reads: CASSFLGLPTMNTIYF. DNA of the CDR3: TGTGCCAGCAGTTTTCTGGGACTACCTACCATGAACACCATATATTTT. Supplemented by reference TRBV28 and TRBJ1-3, the full variable domain reads DVKVTQSSRYLVKRTGEKVFLECVQDMDHENMFWYRQDPGLGLRLIYFSYDVKMKEKGDIPEGYSVSREKKERFSLILESASTNQTSMYLCASSFLGLPTMNTIYFGEGSWLTVV.

The chain couples TRBV9 to TRBJ2-3; D remains unclear. Looked up from germline, CDR1 is SGDLS and CDR2 is YYNGEE. V lost 0 bases and J 4 bases, leaving 3 bases between the germline ends. The CDR3 loop spans 12 amino acids. This CDR3 reads CASSVGADTQYF. In DNA, the CDR3 is TGTGCCAGCAGCGTAGGTGCAGATACGCAGTATTTT.

CDR3 in DNA: TGTGCCAGCTCACCAACCGGGACAGGCTACGAGCAGTACTTC. This codes for CASSPTGTGYEQYF. The chain links TRBV18 to TRBJ2-7; 8 nucleotides line up with TRBD1. The J segment lost 3 bases and the V segment lost 2 bases, leaving 3 bases of the junction unmatched. The germline CDR1 and CDR2 sequences are KGHSH and LQKENI. The CDR3 covers 14 residues.

V is TRBV9 and J is TRBJ2-1; 7 bases match TRBD2. This CDR3 contains 20 residues. Per the germline V gene, CDR1 is SGDLS and CDR2 is YYNGEE. V dropped 4 bases and J dropped 1; count of bases not matched to a gene: 20. The CDR3 DNA sequence: TGTGCCAGCAGCAACAACCGAGCTGGGGGGGAGGGCGTATCCTACAATGAGCAGTTCTTC. Protein product: CASSNNRAGGEGVSYNEQFF.

The rearrangement links TRBV6-1 to TRBJ2-7; 11 nucleotides line up with TRBD2. This CDR3 has 16 residues. The trim removed 3 bases at V and 3 bases at J, leaving 7 bases unmatched. Per the germline V gene, CDR1 is MNHNS and CDR2 is SASEGT. Here the CDR3 DNA reads TGTGCCAGCAGTGATACCGCCGGGACTAGCGGCTACGAGCAGTACTTC. Translated: CASSDTAGTSGYEQYF.

The V call is TRBV7-3, the J call TRBJ1-1; D is uncertain. The length of the CDR3 is 13 residues. Trimming took off 5 bases at V and 1 base at J, with 8 bases between the two ends. Germline assignment: CDR1 SGHTA and CDR2 FQGTGA. The CDR3 protein is CASSLSGNTEAFF. DNA for the CDR3: TGTGCCAGCAGCCTATCCGGGAACACTGAAGCTTTCTTT.

The chain combines TRBV27 with TRBJ2-5; 7 bases agree with TRBD2. This CDR3 is 14 amino acids long. CDR1 MNHEY and CDR2 SMNVEV come from the germline V gene (reference sequence). Trimming at V came to 5 bases and at J to 11 bases, leaving 14 bases not matched to a gene. CDR3 in DNA: TGTGCCAGCAGTCCCCTCGGGGAGGGAGGGCCTCAGTACTTC. This translates into CASSPLGEGGPQYF.

V is TRBV5-8 and J is TRBJ2-7; D unclear. Between the trimmed V and J ends, which lost 4 bases and 3 bases, there was a span of 14 bases. CDR3 size: 14 residues. CDR1 is SGHTS, CDR2 YDEGEE, per germline. CDR3 nucleotides: TGTGCCAGCAGCCCTACAGCATTACACTACGAGCAGTACTTC. Its protein product is CASSPTALHYEQYF.

The V and J genes are TRBV28 and TRBJ1-5; 7 bases line up with TRBD1. V was pared by 6 bases and J by 5 bases, with 10 bases of the junction left unmatched. This CDR3 contains 15 residues. From germline, CDR1 is MDHEN and CDR2 SYDVKM. The CDR3 bases are TGTGCCAGCAGGGAACCACTGGGGACAGATCAGCCCCAGCATTTT. Its translation: CASREPLGTDQPQHF.

V and J are TRBV19 and TRBJ2-7, with TRBD2 identical over 12 bases. Germline loops: CDR1 LNHDA, CDR2 SQIVND (reference sequence). The CDR3 consists of 15 residues. The junction had 4 bases not matched to a gene; V was cut back by 5 bases and J by 2 bases. The CDR3 reads CASSGGLAGTYEQYF. CDR3 nucleotides: TGTGCCAGTAGTGGCGGACTAGCGGGGACCTACGAGCAGTACTTC. Full variable domain (missing parts from reference TRBV19 and TRBJ2-7): DGGITQSPKYLFRKEGQNVTLSCEQNLNHDAMYWYRQDPGQGLRLIYYSQIVNDFQKGDIAEGYSVSREKKESFPLTVTSAQKNPTAFYLCASSGGLAGTYEQYFGPGTRLTVT.

V gene TRBV7-2 combines with J gene TRBJ2-1, with 12 bases identical to TRBD2. The CDR3 length is 18 residues. CDR1 and CDR2 from the germline V gene are SGHTA and FQGNSA. V gave up 5 bases and J gave up 0 bases; unmatched junction bases: 8. CDR3: CASSGLAGSFSSYNEQFF. The CDR3, as DNA: TGTGCCAGCAGCGGACTAGCGGGATCATTTAGCTCCTACAATGAGCAGTTCTTC.

The sample holds one count of this clone. V gene TRBV5-1 combines with J gene TRBJ2-1; 12 positions agree with TRBD2. Germline trimming cut 4 bases from V and 8 bases from J; bases unmatched to any gene: 7. CDR1 and CDR2 (germline): SGHRS, YFSETQ. The CDR3 has 15 residues. Here the CDR3 reads CASSGTSGRPHEQFF. In nucleotides, the CDR3 is TGCGCCAGCAGCGGAACTAGCGGGAGGCCCCATGAGCAGTTCTTC. The full variable domain, in which reference TRBV5-1 and TRBJ2-1 provide the parts outside the CDR3, is KAGVTQTPRYLIKTRGQQVTLSCSPISGHRSVSWYQQTPGQGLQFLFEYFSETQRNKGNFPGRFSGRQFSNSRSEMNVSTLELGDSALYLCASSGTSGRPHEQFFGPGTRLTVL.

This chain uses TRBV27 with TRBJ1-5; TRBD1 matches 8 bases. In germline, CDR1 is MNHEY, CDR2 SMNVEV (reference sequence). The CDR3 loop spans 19 amino acids. V gave up 0 bases and J gave up 3 bases; unmatched junction bases: 13. The CDR3 nucleotides read TGTGCCAGCAGTTTATCGGCCAGGGGGCCGGAAGGGACCAATCAGCCCCAGCATTTT. Its protein is CASSLSARGPEGTNQPQHF.

The chain recombines TRBV6-1 with TRBJ1-2; 7 nucleotides agree with TRBD1. This CDR3 has 13 residues. In germline, CDR1 is MNHNS, CDR2 SASEGT. V lost 2 bases to trimming and J lost 6 bases; unmatched junction nucleotides: 3. CDR3 DNA: TGTGCCAGCAGTGAACAGGGGGAGAATGGCTACACCTTC. Translated, it gives CASSEQGENGYTF.

V and J are TRBV15 and TRBJ2-1, with 11 bases aligning to TRBD2. J gave up 8 bases and V 1 base, and 1 base lay outside the gene matches. The CDR3 has 14 amino acids. Germline CDR1 and CDR2: LNHNV and YYDKDF (reference sequence). CDR3 DNA: TGTGCCACCAGCAGAGCACTAGCGGGAGATGAGCAGTTCTTC. Its translation: CATSRALAGDEQFF.

The chain is built from TRBV28 and TRBJ1-2, with TRBD1 identical over 8 bases. V gave up 0 bases and J gave up 5 bases; unmatched junction bases: 8. Germline V gene sequence: CDR1 MDHEN, CDR2 SYDVKM. This CDR3 spans 16 amino acids. In DNA, the CDR3 is TGTGCCAGCAGTTTATGGGAGGACAGGGTCTGGTATGGCTACACCTTC. It is translated as CASSLWEDRVWYGYTF.

The chain joins TRBV5-4 to TRBJ2-5; 10 bases are a match to TRBD2. This CDR3 spans 15 amino acids. Germline values: CDR1 SGHNT, CDR2 YYREEE (reference sequence). The junction had 4 bases not matched to a gene; V was cut back by 0 bases and J by 5 bases. CDR3 sequence reads: CASSLGLAGVETQYF. The CDR3 bases are TGTGCCAGCAGCTTGGGGCTAGCGGGAGTTGAGACCCAGTACTTC. Supplemented by reference TRBV5-4 and TRBJ2-5, the full variable domain reads ETGVTQSPTHLIKTRGQQVTLRCSSQSGHNTVSWYQQALGQGPQFIFQYYREEENGRGNFPPRFSGLQFPNYSSELNVNALELDDSALYLCASSLGLAGVETQYFGPGTRLLVL.

This clone showed up just once. The chain employs TRBV19 and TRBJ2-1; possible D gene TRBD2, 5 bases. CDR1 and CDR2 (germline): LNHDA, SQIVND (reference sequence). Between the trimmed V and J ends, which lost 3 bases and 9 bases, there was a span of 12 bases. CDR3 length: 13 residues. The CDR3 spells CASSIRLEGEQFF. The DNA of the CDR3 is TGTGCCAGTAGTATTCGGTTAGAGGGTGAGCAGTTCTTC.

The gene calls are TRBV6-5 and TRBJ2-3, with D possibly being TRBD2 (6 bases). CDR1 and CDR2 from the germline V gene are MNHEY and SVGAGI. Trimming left V 8 bases short and J 2 bases short, with 17 bases between. The CDR3 loop spans 15 amino acids. In DNA, the CDR3 is TGTGCCAGCCGAACTAGCCTAACGTACACAGATACGCAGTATTTT. Its protein product is CASRTSLTYTDTQYF.